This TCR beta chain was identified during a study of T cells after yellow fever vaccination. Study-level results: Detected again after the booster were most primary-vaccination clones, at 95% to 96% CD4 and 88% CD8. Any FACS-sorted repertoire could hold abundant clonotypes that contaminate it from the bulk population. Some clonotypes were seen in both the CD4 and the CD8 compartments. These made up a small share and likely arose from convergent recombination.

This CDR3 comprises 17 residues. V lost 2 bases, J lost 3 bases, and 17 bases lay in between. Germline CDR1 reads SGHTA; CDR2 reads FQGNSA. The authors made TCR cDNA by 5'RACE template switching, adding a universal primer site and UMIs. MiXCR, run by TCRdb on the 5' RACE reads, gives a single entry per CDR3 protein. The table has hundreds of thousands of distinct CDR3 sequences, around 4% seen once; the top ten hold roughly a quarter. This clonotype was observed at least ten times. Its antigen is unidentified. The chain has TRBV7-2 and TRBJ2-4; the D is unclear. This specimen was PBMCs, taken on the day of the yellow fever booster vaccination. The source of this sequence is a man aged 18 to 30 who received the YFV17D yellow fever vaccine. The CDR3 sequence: CASSLKFAGRFKNIQYF. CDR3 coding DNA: TGTGCCAGCAGCTTAAAATTTGCAGGACGGTTCAAAAACATTCAGTACTTC.